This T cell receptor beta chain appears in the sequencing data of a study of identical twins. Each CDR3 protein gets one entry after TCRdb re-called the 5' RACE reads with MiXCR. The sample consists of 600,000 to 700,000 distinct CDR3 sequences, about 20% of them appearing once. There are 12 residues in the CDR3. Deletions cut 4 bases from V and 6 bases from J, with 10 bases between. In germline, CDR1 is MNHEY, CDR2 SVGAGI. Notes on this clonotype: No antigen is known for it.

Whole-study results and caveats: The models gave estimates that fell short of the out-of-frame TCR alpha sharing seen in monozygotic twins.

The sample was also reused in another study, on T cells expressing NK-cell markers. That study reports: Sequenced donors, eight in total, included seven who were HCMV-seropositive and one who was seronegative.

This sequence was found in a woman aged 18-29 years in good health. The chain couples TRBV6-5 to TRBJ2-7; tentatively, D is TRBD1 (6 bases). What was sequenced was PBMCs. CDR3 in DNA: TGTGCCAGCAGTTCCCTGACAGGCGAGCAGTACTTC. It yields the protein CASSSLTGEQYF.